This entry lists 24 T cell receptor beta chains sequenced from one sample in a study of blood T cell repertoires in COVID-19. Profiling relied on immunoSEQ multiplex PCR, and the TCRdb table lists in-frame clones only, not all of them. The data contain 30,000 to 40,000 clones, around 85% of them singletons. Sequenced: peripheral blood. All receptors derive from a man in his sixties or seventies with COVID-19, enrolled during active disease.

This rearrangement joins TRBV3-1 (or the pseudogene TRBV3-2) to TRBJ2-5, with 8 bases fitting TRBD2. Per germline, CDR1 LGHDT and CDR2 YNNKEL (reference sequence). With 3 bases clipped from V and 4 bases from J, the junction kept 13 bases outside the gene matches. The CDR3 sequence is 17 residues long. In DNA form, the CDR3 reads TGTGCCAGCAGCCACATTCTTAGCGGGGCTACCGGAGAGACCCAGTACTTC. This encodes CASSHILSGATGETQYF.

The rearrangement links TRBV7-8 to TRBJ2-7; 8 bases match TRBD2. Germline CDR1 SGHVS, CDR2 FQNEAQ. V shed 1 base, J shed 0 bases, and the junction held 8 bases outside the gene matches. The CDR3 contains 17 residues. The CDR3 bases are TGTGCCAGCAGCTTAGAAGCCCGACTAGCGTCCTCCTACGAGCAGTACTTC. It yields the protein CASSLEARLASSYEQYF.

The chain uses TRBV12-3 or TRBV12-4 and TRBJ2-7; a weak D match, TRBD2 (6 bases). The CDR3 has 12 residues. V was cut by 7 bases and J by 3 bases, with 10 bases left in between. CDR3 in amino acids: CASTPGGYEQYF. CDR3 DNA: TGTGCCAGCACCCCCGGGGGCTACGAGCAGTACTTC.

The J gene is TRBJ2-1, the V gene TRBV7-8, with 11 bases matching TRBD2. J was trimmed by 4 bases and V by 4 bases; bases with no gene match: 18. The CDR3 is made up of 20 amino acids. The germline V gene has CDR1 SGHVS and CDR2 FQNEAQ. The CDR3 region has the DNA TGTGCCAGCAGCTCCCCCCCGGAAGTAGCGGGAGGGCTAGTTTACAATGAGCAGTTCTTC. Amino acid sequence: CASSSPPEVAGGLVYNEQFF.

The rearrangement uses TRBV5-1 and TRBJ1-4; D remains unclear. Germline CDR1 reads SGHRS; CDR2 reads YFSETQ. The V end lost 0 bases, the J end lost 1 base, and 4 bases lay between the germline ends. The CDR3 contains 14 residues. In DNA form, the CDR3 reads TGCGCCAGCAGCTTGGACAGAACTAATGAAAAACTGTTTTTT. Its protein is CASSLDRTNEKLFF.

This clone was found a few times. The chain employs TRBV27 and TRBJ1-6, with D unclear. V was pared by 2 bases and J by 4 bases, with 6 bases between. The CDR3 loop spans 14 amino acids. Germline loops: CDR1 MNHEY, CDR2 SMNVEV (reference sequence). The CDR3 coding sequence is TGTGCCAGCAGTTTACCCGTTTATAATTCACCCCTCCACTTT. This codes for CASSLPVYNSPLHF.

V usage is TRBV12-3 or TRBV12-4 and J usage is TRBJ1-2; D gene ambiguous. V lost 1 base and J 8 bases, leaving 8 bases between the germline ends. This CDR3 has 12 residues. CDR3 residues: CASSLGTGGYTF. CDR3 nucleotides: TGTGCCAGCAGTTTAGGGACGGGAGGCTACACCTTC.

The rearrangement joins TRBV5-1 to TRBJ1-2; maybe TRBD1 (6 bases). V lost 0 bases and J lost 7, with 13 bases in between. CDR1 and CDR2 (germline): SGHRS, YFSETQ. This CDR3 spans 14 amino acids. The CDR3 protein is CASSLEAGAVGYTF. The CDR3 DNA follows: TGCGCCAGCAGCTTGGAGGCAGGGGCGGTTGGCTACACCTTC.

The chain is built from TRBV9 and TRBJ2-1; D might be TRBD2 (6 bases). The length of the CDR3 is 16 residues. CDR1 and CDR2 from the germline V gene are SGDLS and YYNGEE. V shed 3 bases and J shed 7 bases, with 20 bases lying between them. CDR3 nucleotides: TGTGCCAGCAGCGCCGGAGGCGGGATGTATGGGAATGAGCAGTTCTTC. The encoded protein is CASSAGGGMYGNEQFF.

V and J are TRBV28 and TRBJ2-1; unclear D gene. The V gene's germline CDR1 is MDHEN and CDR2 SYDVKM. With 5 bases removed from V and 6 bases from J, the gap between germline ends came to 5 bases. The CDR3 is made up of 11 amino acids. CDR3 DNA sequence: TGTGCCAGCAGTACCGGCAATGAGCAGTTCTTC. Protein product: CASSTGNEQFF. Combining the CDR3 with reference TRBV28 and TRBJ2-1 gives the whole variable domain DVKVTQSSRYLVKRTGEKVFLECVQDMDHENMFWYRQDPGLGLRLIYFSYDVKMKEKGDIPEGYSVSREKKERFSLILESASTNQTSMYLCASSTGNEQFFGPGTRLTVL.

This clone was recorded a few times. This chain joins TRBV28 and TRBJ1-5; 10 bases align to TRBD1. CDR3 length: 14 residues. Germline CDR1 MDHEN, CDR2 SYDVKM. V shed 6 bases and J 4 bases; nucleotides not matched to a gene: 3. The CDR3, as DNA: TGTGCCAGCAGGTCGGGACAGGGGAATCAGCCCCAGCATTTT. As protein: CASRSGQGNQPQHF.

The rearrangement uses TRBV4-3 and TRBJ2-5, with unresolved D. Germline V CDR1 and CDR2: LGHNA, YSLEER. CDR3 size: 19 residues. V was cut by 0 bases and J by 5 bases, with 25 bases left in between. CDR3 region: CASSQDPPRKDGVAETQYF. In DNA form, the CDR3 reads TGCGCCAGCAGCCAAGACCCCCCGCGGAAGGATGGCGTGGCGGAGACCCAGTACTTC.

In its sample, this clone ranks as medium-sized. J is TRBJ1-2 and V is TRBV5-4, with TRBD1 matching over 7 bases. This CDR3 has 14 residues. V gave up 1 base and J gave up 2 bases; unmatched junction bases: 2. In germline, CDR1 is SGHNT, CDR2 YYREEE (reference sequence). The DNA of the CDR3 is TGTGCCAGCAGCTTGAAGGGGGCAAACTATGGCTACACCTTC. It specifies CASSLKGANYGYTF.

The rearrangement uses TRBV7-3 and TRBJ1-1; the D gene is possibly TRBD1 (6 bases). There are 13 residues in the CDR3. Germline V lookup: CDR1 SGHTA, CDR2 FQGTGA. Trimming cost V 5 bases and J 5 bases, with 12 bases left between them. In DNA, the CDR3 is TGTGCCAGCAGCAAAAGAGGGGGTACTGAAGCTTTCTTT. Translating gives CASSKRGGTEAFF.

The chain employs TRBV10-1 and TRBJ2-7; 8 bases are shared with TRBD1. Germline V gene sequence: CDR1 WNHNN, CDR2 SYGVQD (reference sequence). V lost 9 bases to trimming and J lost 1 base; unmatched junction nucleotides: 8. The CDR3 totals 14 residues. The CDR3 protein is CARPDRGKSYEQYF. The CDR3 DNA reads TGCGCCAGGCCAGACAGGGGAAAGTCCTACGAGCAGTACTTC.

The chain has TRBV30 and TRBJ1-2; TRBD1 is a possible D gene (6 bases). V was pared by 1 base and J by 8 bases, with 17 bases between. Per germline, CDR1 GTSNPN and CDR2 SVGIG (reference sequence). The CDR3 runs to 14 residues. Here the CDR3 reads CAWSAGHTAGGYTF. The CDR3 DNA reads TGTGCCTGGAGTGCGGGACATACAGCAGGCGGCTACACCTTC.

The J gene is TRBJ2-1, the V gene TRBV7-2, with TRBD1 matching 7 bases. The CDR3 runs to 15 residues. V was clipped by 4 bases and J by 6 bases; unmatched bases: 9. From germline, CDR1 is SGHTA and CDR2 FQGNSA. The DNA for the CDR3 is TGTGCCAGCAGCTATCCCCCCCGGACAGGCAATGAGCAGTTCTTC. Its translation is CASSYPPRTGNEQFF.

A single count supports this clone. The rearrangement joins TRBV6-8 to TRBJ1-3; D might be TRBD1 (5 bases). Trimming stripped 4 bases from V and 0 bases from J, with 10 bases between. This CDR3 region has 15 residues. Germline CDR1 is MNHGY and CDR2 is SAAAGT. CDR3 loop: CASSLRGDSGNTIYF. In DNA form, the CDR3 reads TGTGCCAGCAGTTTGCGGGGGGACTCTGGAAACACCATATATTTT.

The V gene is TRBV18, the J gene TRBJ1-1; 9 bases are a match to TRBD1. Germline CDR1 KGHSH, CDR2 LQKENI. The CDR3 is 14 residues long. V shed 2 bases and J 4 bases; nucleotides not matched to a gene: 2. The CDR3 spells CASSPDRGVTEAFF. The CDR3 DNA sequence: TGTGCCAGCTCACCAGACAGGGGGGTCACTGAAGCTTTCTTT.

In DNA, the CDR3 is TGTGCCAGCAGTCCCACGGGGACAGAAAGAGGCTACACCTTC. Translating gives CASSPTGTERGYTF. The chain joins TRBV9 to TRBJ1-2, with TRBD1 matching over 7 bases. Germline V gene sequence: CDR1 SGDLS, CDR2 YYNGEE. CDR3 length: 14 residues. The V segment lost 5 bases and the J segment 8 bases; nucleotides outside the gene matches: 12.

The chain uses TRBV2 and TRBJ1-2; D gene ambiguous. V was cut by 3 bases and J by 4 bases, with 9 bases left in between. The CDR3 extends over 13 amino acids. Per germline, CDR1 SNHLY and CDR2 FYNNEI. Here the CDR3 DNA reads TGTGCCAGCAGTGATCCTTTTCGCTATGGCTACACCTTC. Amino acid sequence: CASSDPFRYGYTF.

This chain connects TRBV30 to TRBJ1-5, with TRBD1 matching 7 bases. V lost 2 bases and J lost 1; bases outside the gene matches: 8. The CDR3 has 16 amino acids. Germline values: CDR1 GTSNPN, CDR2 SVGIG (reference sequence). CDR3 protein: CAWSPPGQISNQPQHF. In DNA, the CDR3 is TGTGCCTGGAGTCCACCGGGACAGATAAGCAATCAGCCCCAGCATTTT.

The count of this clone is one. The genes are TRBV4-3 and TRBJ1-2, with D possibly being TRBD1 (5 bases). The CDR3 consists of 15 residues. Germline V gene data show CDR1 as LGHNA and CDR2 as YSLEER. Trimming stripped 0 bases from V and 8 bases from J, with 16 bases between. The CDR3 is CASSQEGLGAGGYTF. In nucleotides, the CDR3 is TGCGCCAGCAGCCAAGAAGGACTAGGGGCCGGGGGCTACACCTTC.

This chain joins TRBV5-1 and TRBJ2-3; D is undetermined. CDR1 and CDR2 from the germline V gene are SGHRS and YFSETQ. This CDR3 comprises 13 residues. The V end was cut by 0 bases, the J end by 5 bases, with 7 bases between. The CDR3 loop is CASSLDSRDTQYF. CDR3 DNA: TGCGCCAGCAGCTTGGACAGTCGAGATACGCAGTATTTT. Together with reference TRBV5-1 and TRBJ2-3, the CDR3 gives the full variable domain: KAGVTQTPRYLIKTRGQQVTLSCSPISGHRSVSWYQQTPGQGLQFLFEYFSETQRNKGNFPGRFSGRQFSNSRSEMNVSTLELGDSALYLCASSLDSRDTQYFGPGTRLTVL.